This TCR beta chain was documented in a study of blood T cell repertoires in COVID-19. Turning to the study itself: The study drew acute and convalescent COVID-19 samples from the United States, Italy and Spain.

This CDR3 is 18 amino acids long. The ends were cut back, 1 base at V and 1 base at J, with 19 bases in the middle. Germline CDR1 is SGDLS and CDR2 is YYNGEE. Libraries were prepared by immunoSEQ multiplex PCR; TCRdb keeps only in-frame clonotypes and omits some of them. The sample shows about 72,000 clones, 80% to 95% of them seen only once. The sequencing sample was made of peripheral blood. This sequence was found in an older woman with active COVID-19. The chain uses TRBV9 and TRBJ2-3, with a weak D call TRBD1 (6 bases). In DNA form, the CDR3 reads TGTGCCAGCAGCGTAAGTCCCCAGGGGCGCCACCGCACAGATACGCAGTATTTT. Residues: CASSVSPQGRHRTDTQYF.